Each of the 9 T cell receptor beta chains below was sequenced from the same sample in a study of shared clonotypes between healthy human individuals. Positive CCR7 selection of CD45RO-negative cells yielded the naive CD8 cells, and terminally differentiated effector memory CD45RA+ cells were excluded. Produced via immunoSEQ multiplex PCR; TCRdb's table is partial and in-frame only. Of 660,000 or so clones listed, around 96% were seen once; the top ten hold roughly 0.1%. Sequenced material: naive CD8+ T cells sorted from blood. The source of these receptors is a woman aged 30 to 39 in good health.

The table lists this clone with a few counts. Other DNA sequences in this specimen translate into the identical CDR3. The CDR3 bases are TGTGCCAGCAGTTTCAGTAACACTGAAGCTTTCTTT. Encoded protein: CASSFSNTEAFF. The rearrangement uses TRBV28 and TRBJ1-1; D not certain. Germline V lookup: CDR1 MDHEN, CDR2 SYDVKM. Trimming removed 3 bases from V and 2 bases from J, with 4 bases in between. This CDR3 region has 12 residues. Together with reference TRBV28 and TRBJ1-1, the CDR3 gives the full variable domain: DVKVTQSSRYLVKRTGEKVFLECVQDMDHENMFWYRQDPGLGLRLIYFSYDVKMKEKGDIPEGYSVSREKKERFSLILESASTNQTSMYLCASSFSNTEAFFGQGTRLTVV.

The chain joins TRBV13 to TRBJ2-7, with TRBD2 identical over 14 bases. This CDR3 is 16 amino acids long. With V trimmed by 5 bases and J by 6 bases, 9 bases remained unmatched. Germline assignment: CDR1 PRHDT and CDR2 FYEKMQ (reference sequence). The CDR3 region is CASSQTSGRVLAEQYF. In nucleotides, the CDR3 is TGTGCCAGCAGCCAGACTAGCGGGAGGGTTTTGGCCGAGCAGTACTTC.

The J gene is TRBJ1-4, the V gene TRBV27; 8 bases line up with TRBD1. The CDR3 extends over 14 amino acids. Germline values: CDR1 MNHEY, CDR2 SMNVEV (reference sequence). V gave up 5 bases and J gave up 10 bases; unmatched junction bases: 9. CDR3 protein: CASSPGTGTAKLFF. CDR3 DNA: TGTGCCAGCAGTCCGGGGACAGGTACTGCAAAACTGTTTTTT.

The chain couples TRBV4-1 to TRBJ2-2, with a weak D call TRBD1 (5 bases). This CDR3 region has 17 residues. CDR1 is MGHRA, CDR2 YSYEKL, per germline. V lost 1 base and J 4 bases, leaving 16 bases between the germline ends. Written as DNA, the CDR3 is TGCGCCAGCAGCCAAGGGAAAGGGGCGCGGAGCACCGGGGAGCTGTTTTTT. The encoded protein is CASSQGKGARSTGELFF.

J is TRBJ1-5 and V is TRBV7-2; D possibly corresponds to TRBD1 (6 bases). The CDR3 totals 13 residues. The germline CDR1 and CDR2 sequences are SGHTA and FQGNSA. V was pared by 5 bases and J by 8 bases, with 13 bases between. The CDR3 DNA reads as TGTGCCAGCAGCGAGGACAGCGAAGAGCCCCAGCATTTT. Residues: CASSEDSEEPQHF.

This chain connects TRBV6-6 to TRBJ2-2, with 7 bases that match TRBD1. V lost 6 bases, J lost 4 bases, and 8 bases stayed unmatched. CDR1 is MNHNY, CDR2 SVGAGI, per germline (reference sequence). The CDR3 is made up of 15 amino acids. The CDR3 region has the DNA TGTGCCAGCAGATACCCGACAGGGACCACCGGGGAGCTGTTTTTT. It codes for CASRYPTGTTGELFF.

V is TRBV27 and J is TRBJ2-2, with 8 bases aligning to TRBD1. Per germline, CDR1 MNHEY and CDR2 SMNVEV (reference sequence). V was clipped by 8 bases and J by 6 bases; unmatched bases: 8. This CDR3 spans 14 amino acids. In DNA form, the CDR3 reads TGTGCCAGCGGAGACAGGGGTATACCCGGGGAGCTGTTTTTT. Translating gives CASGDRGIPGELFF.

This chain connects TRBV20-1 to TRBJ2-7; TRBD2 aligns across 12 bases. CDR3 length: 11 amino acids. V was clipped by 7 bases and J by 6 bases; unmatched bases: 1. Germline assignment: CDR1 DFQATT and CDR2 SNEGSKA (reference sequence). CDR3 DNA: TGCAGTGGACTAGCGGGAGCCGAGCAGTACTTC. Protein sequence: CSGLAGAEQYF.

This rearrangement joins TRBV9 to TRBJ1-1; D remains ambiguous. The germline V gene encodes CDR1 SGDLS and CDR2 YYNGEE. Trimming pared 0 bases from V and 1 base from J, leaving 7 bases between. The CDR3 has 14 residues. CDR3 region: CASSVGIQNTEAFF. CDR3 sequence (DNA): TGTGCCAGCAGCGTAGGGATACAGAACACTGAAGCTTTCTTT.